The sequence of this T cell receptor beta chain was determined in a study of blood T cell repertoires in COVID-19. Across the whole study: Acute-phase and convalescent COVID-19 samples originated in the United States, Italy and Spain. T cells, B-cell-depleted T cells, or PBMCs supplied cDNA or gDNA.

Germline loops: CDR1 SGHNT, CDR2 YYREEE (reference sequence). J was trimmed by 13 bases and V by 2 bases; bases with no gene match: 8. The CDR3 sequence is 13 residues long. Methods used by the authors: Estimates of nucleated cell counts were drawn from the amplification of reference gene primers. TCRdb's table, derived via immunoSEQ multiplex PCR, lists solely in-frame clones and lacks some. V and J calls and clone size come straight from that table; D and trimming were deduced from the DNA. Among about 140,000 clones listed, over 70% were seen once. The sequence derives from a man aged 45-65 years who had recovered from COVID-19. The rearrangement uses TRBV5-4 and TRBJ1-4; 7 positions match TRBD1. The sample consisted of peripheral blood. The CDR3 DNA reads TGTGCCAGCAGCTTAAATTCCGGGACAGTACTGTTTTTT. It is translated as CASSLNSGTVLFF.